This T cell receptor beta chain was profiled in a study of glioma-infiltrating T cells after dendritic cell vaccination. CDR3 length: 14 residues. CDR1 and CDR2 from the germline V gene are SGHKS and YYEKEE (reference sequence). Trimming took 0 bases from V and 4 from J, leaving 8 bases between them. This clone occurred a few times. Sequencing was performed with immunoSEQ multiplex PCR; in TCRdb, only in-frame clones are kept and a portion is missing. The profile shows some 73,000 clones, roughly 82% of them singletons. This chain links TRBV5-5 with TRBJ1-3; D is unclear. This TCR derives from a human donor with glioblastoma. Sequencing was performed on blood, taken before dendritic cell vaccination. For the CDR3, the DNA is TGTGCCAGCAGCTTGGTCTTACAGGGAAACACCATATATTTT. Its protein is CASSLVLQGNTIYF.